There are many counts of the clone carrying this TCR beta chain. Its antigen is unknown. Construction of the TCR beta libraries employed iRepertoire HTBI primers in conjunction with Arm-PCR of CDR3 regions. TCRdb re-called the multiplex PCR reads through MiXCR, storing one row per CDR3 protein. The sample has 400,000 to 500,000 distinct CDR3 sequences, around 21% seen once. The germline V gene has CDR1 SNHLY and CDR2 FYNNEI. This CDR3 spans 12 amino acids. Unmatched junction bases numbered 0, after V lost 4 bases and J lost 4 bases. This entry is derived from a study of regulatory T cells in long-lasting Graves disease. Study-wide results and caveats: Persistent Graves' patients showed reduced TCR diversity versus newly diagnosed patients.

Specified time point: persistent/refractory GD, antithyroid drugs over 5 years with positive TRAb. PBMC-extracted RNA yielded the TCR library. Around 9.9 milliliters of peripheral blood went into EDTA tubes. The sequenced sample was peripheral blood mononuclear cells (PBMCs), obtained when the disease was refractory, from a patient treated with antithyroid drugs. The V and J genes are TRBV2 and TRBJ1-2; 7 bases agree with TRBD1. The receptor's source is a female donor with Graves disease. In nucleotides, the CDR3 is TGTGCCAGCAGTGGGGACAGCTATGGCTACACCTTC. The encoded protein is CASSGDSYGYTF.